This T cell receptor (beta chain) was documented in a study of blood T cell repertoires in COVID-19. Looking at the study overall: From T cells, B-cell-depleted T cells, or PBMCs came the material, which was cDNA or gDNA.

Only in-frame clones appear in the TCRdb table, and some are missing; sequencing was by immunoSEQ multiplex PCR. Among 70,000 to 80,000 clones, more than 75% were seen once, and the ten largest hold 12%. Looked up from germline, CDR1 is SGHVS and CDR2 is FQNEAQ. CDR3 size: 13 residues. Trimming cost V 5 bases and J 1 base, with 9 bases left between them. This receptor was taken from a human donor in a cohort sampled during active COVID-19. The chain links TRBV7-8 to TRBJ2-7, with D possibly matching TRBD1 (6 bases). Source material: peripheral blood. The CDR3 DNA is TGTGCCAGCAGCACAACAGGGTCCTACGAGCAGTACGTC. It specifies CASSTTGSYEQYV.